This TCR beta chain was captured in a study of vaccination and CD4 T cells after COVID-19. For the study at large: Overlapping spike peptides from SARS-CoV-2, HCoV-NL63, HCoV-OC43 and HCoV-229E served to stimulate the cells.

Per the germline V gene, CDR1 is SNHLY and CDR2 is FYNNEI. The V and J ends lost 4 bases and 2 bases respectively, with 9 bases between them. CDR3 size: 15 residues. Findings of the study overall: From around 21 to 38, the median of SARS-CoV-2-reactive clonotypes rose without reaching significance. Convalescent patients saw a median approximately 90% of their reactive clones show up only after vaccination.

Notes on this clonotype: The antigen is not known.

Sequenced with the Oncomine TCR Beta short-read assay was DNA taken from cultured CD4+ T cells. Genomic DNA was taken out of cultured CD4+ T cells by extraction. Each CDR3 protein is one row after TCRdb ran MiXCR on the PCR reads. The data contain about 19,000 distinct CDR3 sequences, 40% to 55% of them singletons. Specified treatment: approximately 11-day PBMC culture with coronavirus spike peptide pools or control peptides (ViraFEST assay). The input for sequencing was CD4+ T cells from blood, cultured in vitro, taken after SARS-CoV-2 vaccination. This rearrangement joins TRBV2 to TRBJ1-6; D possibly corresponds to TRBD1 (5 bases). This sequence was found in a human donor who had recovered from COVID-19. DNA for the CDR3: TGTGCCAGCAGTGGTGGGGCAACCTATAATTCACCCCTCCACTTT. It specifies CASSGGATYNSPLHF.